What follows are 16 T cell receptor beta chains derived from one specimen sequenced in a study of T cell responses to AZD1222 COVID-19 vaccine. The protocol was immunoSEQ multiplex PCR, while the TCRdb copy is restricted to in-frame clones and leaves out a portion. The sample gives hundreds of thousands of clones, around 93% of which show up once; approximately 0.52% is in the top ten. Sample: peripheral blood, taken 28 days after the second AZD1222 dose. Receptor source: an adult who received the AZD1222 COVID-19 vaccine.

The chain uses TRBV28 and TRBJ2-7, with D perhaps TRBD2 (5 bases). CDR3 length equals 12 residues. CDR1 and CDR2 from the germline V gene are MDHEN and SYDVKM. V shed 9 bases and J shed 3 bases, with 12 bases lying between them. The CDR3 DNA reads TGTGCCAGTAAGGACGGGGTCTACGAGCAGTACTTC. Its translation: CASKDGVYEQYF.

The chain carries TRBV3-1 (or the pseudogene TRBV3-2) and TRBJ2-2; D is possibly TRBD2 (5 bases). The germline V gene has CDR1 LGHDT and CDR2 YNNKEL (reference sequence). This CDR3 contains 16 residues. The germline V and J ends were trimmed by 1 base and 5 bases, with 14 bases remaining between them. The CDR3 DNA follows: TGTGCCAGCAGCCAAGTTCTAGCCTCTAGTACCGGGGAGCTGTTTTTT. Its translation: CASSQVLASSTGELFF.

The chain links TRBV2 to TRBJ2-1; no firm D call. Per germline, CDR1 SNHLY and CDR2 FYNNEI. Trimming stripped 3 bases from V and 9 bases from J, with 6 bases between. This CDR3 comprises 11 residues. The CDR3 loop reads CASSEGTEQFF. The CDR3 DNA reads TGTGCCAGCAGTGAGGGTACTGAGCAGTTCTTC. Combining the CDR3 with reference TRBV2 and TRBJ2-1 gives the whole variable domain EPEVTQTPSHQVTQMGQEVILRCVPISNHLYFYWYRQILGQKVEFLVSFYNNEISEKSEIFDDQFSVERPDGSNFTLKIRSTKLEDSAMYFCASSEGTEQFFGPGTRLTVL.

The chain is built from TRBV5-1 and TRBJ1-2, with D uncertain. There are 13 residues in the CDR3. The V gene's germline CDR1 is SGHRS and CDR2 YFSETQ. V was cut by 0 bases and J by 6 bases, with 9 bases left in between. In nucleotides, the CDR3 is TGCGCCAGCAGCTTGGGAGGGAGGGATGGCTACACCTTC. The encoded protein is CASSLGGRDGYTF.

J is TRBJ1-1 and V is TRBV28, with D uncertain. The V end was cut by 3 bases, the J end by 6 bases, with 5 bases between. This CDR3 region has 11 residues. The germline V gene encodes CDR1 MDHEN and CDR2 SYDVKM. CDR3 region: CASSLRSEAFF. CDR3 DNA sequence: TGTGCCAGCAGTTTGAGGTCTGAAGCTTTCTTT.

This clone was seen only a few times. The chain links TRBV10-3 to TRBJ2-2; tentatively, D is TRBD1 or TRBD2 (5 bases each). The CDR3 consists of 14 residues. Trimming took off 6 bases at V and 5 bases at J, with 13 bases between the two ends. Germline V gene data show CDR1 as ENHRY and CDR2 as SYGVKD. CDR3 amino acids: CAIRTGPRTGELFF. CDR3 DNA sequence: TGTGCCATCAGGACGGGACCCCGTACCGGGGAGCTGTTTTTT.

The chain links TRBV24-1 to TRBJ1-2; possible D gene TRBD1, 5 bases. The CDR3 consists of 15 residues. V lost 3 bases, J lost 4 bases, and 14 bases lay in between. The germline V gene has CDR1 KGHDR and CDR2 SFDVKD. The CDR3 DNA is TGTGCCACCAGTGATCGGGGCACAACAGGCTATGGCTACACCTTC. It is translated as CATSDRGTTGYGYTF.

The CDR3 reads CASSARTSPYEQYF. CDR3 bases: TGTGCCAGCAGCGCCCGGACTTCGCCCTACGAGCAGTACTTC. J is TRBJ2-7 and V is TRBV9; D is possibly TRBD2 (5 bases). The germline V gene encodes CDR1 SGDLS and CDR2 YYNGEE. This CDR3 spans 14 amino acids. Trimming removed 3 bases at V and 2 bases at J, with 12 bases between. The full variable domain, its missing parts supplied by reference TRBV9 and TRBJ2-7, is DSGVTQTPKHLITATGQRVTLRCSPRSGDLSVYWYQQSLDQGLQFLIQYYNGEERAKGNILERFSAQQFPDLHSELNLSSLELGDSALYFCASSARTSPYEQYFGPGTRLTVT.

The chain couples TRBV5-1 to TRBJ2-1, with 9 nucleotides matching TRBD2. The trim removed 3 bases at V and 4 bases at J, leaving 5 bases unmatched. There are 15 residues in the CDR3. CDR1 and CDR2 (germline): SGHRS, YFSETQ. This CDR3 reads CASSSTSGPYNEQFF. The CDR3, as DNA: TGCGCCAGCAGCTCCACTAGCGGGCCTTACAATGAGCAGTTCTTC.

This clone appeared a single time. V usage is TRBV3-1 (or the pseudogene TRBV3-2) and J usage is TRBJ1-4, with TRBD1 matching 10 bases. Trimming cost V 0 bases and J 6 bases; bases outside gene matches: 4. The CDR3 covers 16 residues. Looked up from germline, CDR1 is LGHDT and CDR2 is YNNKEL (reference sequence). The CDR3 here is CASSQEGQGLHEKLFF. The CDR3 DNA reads TGTGCCAGCAGCCAAGAGGGACAGGGGCTACATGAAAAACTGTTTTTT.

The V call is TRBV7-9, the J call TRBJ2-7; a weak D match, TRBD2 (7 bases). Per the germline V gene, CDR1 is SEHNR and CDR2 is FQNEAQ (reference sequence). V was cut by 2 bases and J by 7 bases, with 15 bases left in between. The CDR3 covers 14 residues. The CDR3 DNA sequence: TGTGCCAGCAGCTTACCACAGGGAGGGAATGAGCAGTACTTC. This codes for CASSLPQGGNEQYF.

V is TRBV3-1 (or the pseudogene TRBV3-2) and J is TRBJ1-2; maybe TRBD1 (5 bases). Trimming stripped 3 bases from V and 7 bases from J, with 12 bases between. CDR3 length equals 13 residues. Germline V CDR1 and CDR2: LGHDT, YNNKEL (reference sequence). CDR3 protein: CASSHDRGGGYTF. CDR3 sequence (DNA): TGTGCCAGCAGCCATGATAGGGGAGGTGGCTACACCTTC.

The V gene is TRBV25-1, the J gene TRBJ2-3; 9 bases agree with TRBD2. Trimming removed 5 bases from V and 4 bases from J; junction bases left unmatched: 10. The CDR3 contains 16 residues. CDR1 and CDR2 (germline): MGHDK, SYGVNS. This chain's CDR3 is CASSFQRGAGADTQYF. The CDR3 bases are TGTGCCAGCAGTTTTCAGCGGGGGGCGGGGGCAGATACGCAGTATTTT.

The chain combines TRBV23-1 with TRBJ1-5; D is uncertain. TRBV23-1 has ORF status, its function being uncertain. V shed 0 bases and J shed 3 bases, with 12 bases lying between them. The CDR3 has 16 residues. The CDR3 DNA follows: TGCGCCAGCAGTCAATCCCCCGGGTGGGACAATCAGCCCCAGCATTTT. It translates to CASSQSPGWDNQPQHF.

The CDR3 bases are TGTGCCAAAAAGACCCGCCGGGGTGGCTACACCTTC. Residues: CAKKTRRGGYTF. This chain joins TRBV19 and TRBJ1-2; no definite D call. Germline V CDR1 and CDR2: LNHDA, SQIVND (reference sequence). CDR3 length: 12 residues. Trimming left V 10 bases short and J 7 bases short, with 16 bases between.

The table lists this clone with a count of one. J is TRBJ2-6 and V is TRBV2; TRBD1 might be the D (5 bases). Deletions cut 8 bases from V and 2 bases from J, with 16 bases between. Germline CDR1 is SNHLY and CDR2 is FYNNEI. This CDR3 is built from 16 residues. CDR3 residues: CASVRLQGAGANVLTF. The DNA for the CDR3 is TGTGCCAGCGTTCGACTCCAGGGTGCTGGGGCCAACGTCCTGACTTTC.